This TCR beta chain comes out of a study of T-cell reconstitution after alpha-beta-depleted transplantation in children. Unique molecular identifiers tagged the TCRbeta library. TCRdb recomputed calls from the PCR reads with MiXCR, one row per CDR3 protein. Here the sample spans approximately 250,000 distinct CDR3 sequences, approximately 9.8% being singletons. The sample holds many counts of this clonotype. Trimming left V 1 base short and J 1 base short, with 16 bases between. The germline gives CDR1 SGHAT, CDR2 FQDESV (reference sequence). The CDR3 sequence is 18 residues long. This chain links TRBV11-1 with TRBJ2-2; D is uncertain. Sequencing used PBMCs from the stem cell graft donor, obtained from the stem cell graft. This TCR came from a human donor who donated a stem cell graft to a child with SCID. CDR3 protein: CASSLGVWGTRNTGELFF. CDR3 DNA: TGTGCCAGCAGCTTAGGGGTCTGGGGAACAAGGAACACCGGGGAGCTGTTTTTT.